The 10 T cell receptor beta chains given below trace back to one sample, sequenced in a study of T cells after posttransplantation cyclophosphamide. A marrow graft followed busulfan-fludarabine conditioning, with cyclophosphamide on days +3 and +4. The repertoire was sequenced with immunoSEQ multiplex PCR; TCRdb's copy has only in-frame clones and lacks some. This repertoire shows around 12,000 clones, around 2% found once; its top ten account for roughly a sixth. The input for sequencing was PBMCs, taken after allogeneic stem cell transplant with posttransplant cyclophosphamide. The receptors come from a male patient younger than 45 who received an allogeneic stem cell transplant from a related donor, was CMV-positive, and had no GVHD. Some T cells may possibly be graft donor cells.

V usage is TRBV21-1 and J usage is TRBJ2-1; the table gives TRBD2 as D, unverified against the DNA. TRBV21-1 constitutes a pseudogene. The CDR3 extends over 19 amino acids. CDR3 nucleotide sequence: TGTGCCAGCAAATTAGGTGGGGGGGGGAAACATCTCCCGGTCAATGAGCAGTTCTTC. This gives the protein CASKLGGGGKHLPVNEQFF.

This clone was detected only a few times. The rearrangement links TRBV5-1 to TRBJ2-5; D ambiguous. The germline V gene encodes CDR1 SGHRS and CDR2 YFSETQ. The CDR3 runs 13 residues. The V end lost 2 bases, the J end lost 2 bases, and 7 bases lay between the germline ends. This CDR3 is CASSLDTQETQYF. The CDR3 DNA reads TGCGCCAGCAGCTTAGACACGCAAGAGACCCAGTACTTC.

In this sample, this clone turned up a few times. The chain couples TRBV10-3 to TRBJ2-7; D remains ambiguous. CDR1 and CDR2 (germline): ENHRY, SYGVKD. Trimming removed 4 bases from V and 0 bases from J, with 10 bases in between. This CDR3 is 14 amino acids long. The CDR3 DNA reads as TGTGCCATCAGTGGCCAGGATCCCTCCTACGAGCAGTACTTC. Translating it yields CAISGQDPSYEQYF.

The chain uses TRBV28 and TRBJ2-1; 7 nucleotides line up with TRBD2. Per the germline V gene, CDR1 is MDHEN and CDR2 is SYDVKM. CDR3 size: 12 residues. V trimming: 9 bases; J trimming: 10 bases; junction bases outside the gene matches: 9. CDR3 protein: CASTSVMDEQFF. For the CDR3, the DNA is TGTGCCAGTACTAGCGTCATGGACGAGCAGTTCTTC.

This clone was seen a few times. The V gene is TRBV9, the J gene TRBJ1-5; the D gene is possibly TRBD1 (5 bases). CDR1 is SGDLS, CDR2 YYNGEE, per germline. Trimming left V 4 bases short and J 6 bases short, with 17 bases between. The CDR3 is 15 residues long. The CDR3 region is CASSPNPGKGQPQHF. The CDR3 nucleotides read TGTGCCAGCAGCCCTAACCCAGGGAAAGGTCAGCCCCAGCATTTT.

The table lists this clone with a few counts. The chain couples TRBV7-9 to TRBJ2-3; possibly TRBD2 for D (7 bases). V was pared by 4 bases and J by 3 bases, with 11 bases between. This CDR3 comprises 14 residues. The germline CDR1 and CDR2 sequences are SEHNR and FQNEAQ (reference sequence). For the CDR3, the DNA is TGTGCCAGCAGCTCAGGGGAGGGTACAGATACGCAGTATTTT. Residues: CASSSGEGTDTQYF.

This clone was recorded a few times. The rearrangement joins TRBV9 to TRBJ2-3; TRBD2 aligns across 10 bases. Germline loops: CDR1 SGDLS, CDR2 YYNGEE. Trimming took 0 bases from V and 4 from J; bases not matched to a gene: 5. The CDR3 consists of 16 residues. The DNA of the CDR3 is TGTGCCAGCAGCGTAGTAGCGGGAGGCTCCCCAGATACGCAGTATTTT. It encodes CASSVVAGGSPDTQYF.

This clone was recorded a few times. The chain carries TRBV5-1 and TRBJ1-2; TRBD1 matches 7 bases. J was trimmed by 2 bases and V by 5 bases; bases with no gene match: 6. Germline values: CDR1 SGHRS, CDR2 YFSETQ. The length of the CDR3 is 14 residues. The CDR3 reads CASRPSDRNYGYTF. DNA of the CDR3: TGCGCCAGCAGACCCTCGGACAGGAACTATGGCTACACCTTC.

The chain employs TRBV7-9 and TRBJ2-1; D not resolved. The CDR3 is made up of 12 amino acids. The V gene lost 1 base and the J gene lost 8 bases, with 6 bases spanning the gap. Germline CDR1 reads SEHNR; CDR2 reads FQNEAQ (reference sequence). The CDR3 DNA sequence: TGTGCCAGCAGCTTAGTGGCCTATGAGCAGTTCTTC. It is translated as CASSLVAYEQFF.

This clone was recorded a few times. V gene TRBV11-3 combines with J gene TRBJ2-5, with 7 bases matching TRBD1. The CDR3 consists of 13 residues. Losses at the gene ends were 5 bases for V and 2 bases for J; bases not matched to a gene: 2. The V gene's germline CDR1 is SGHNT and CDR2 YENEEA. For the CDR3, the DNA is TGTGCCAGCAGCCCGGGACAGCAAGAGACCCAGTACTTC. This gives the protein CASSPGQQETQYF.